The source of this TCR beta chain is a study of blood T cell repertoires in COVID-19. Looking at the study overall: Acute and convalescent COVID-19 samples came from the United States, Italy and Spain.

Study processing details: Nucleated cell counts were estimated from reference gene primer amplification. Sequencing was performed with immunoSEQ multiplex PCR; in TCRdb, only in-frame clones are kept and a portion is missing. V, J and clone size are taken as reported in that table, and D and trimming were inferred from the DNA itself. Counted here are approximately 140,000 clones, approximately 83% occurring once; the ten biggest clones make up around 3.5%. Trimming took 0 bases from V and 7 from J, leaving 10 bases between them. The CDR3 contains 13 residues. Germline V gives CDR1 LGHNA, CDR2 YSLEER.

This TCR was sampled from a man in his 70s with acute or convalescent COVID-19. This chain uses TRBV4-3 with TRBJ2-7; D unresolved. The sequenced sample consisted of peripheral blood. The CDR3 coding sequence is TGCGCCAGCAGCCAAGAAATAGAGTATGAGCAGTACTTC. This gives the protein CASSQEIEYEQYF.